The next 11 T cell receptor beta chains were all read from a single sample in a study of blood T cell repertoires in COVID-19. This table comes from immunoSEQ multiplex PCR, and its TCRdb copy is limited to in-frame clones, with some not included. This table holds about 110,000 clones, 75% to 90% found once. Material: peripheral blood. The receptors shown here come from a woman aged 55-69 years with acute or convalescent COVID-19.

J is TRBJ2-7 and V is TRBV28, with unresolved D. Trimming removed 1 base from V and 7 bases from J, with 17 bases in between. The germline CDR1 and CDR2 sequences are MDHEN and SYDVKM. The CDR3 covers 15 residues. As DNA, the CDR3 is TGTGCCAGCAGTTTATCGCCTAGAGTGATGAGGGAGCAGTACTTC. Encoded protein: CASSLSPRVMREQYF. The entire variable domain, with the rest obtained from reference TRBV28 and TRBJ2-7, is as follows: DVKVTQSSRYLVKRTGEKVFLECVQDMDHENMFWYRQDPGLGLRLIYFSYDVKMKEKGDIPEGYSVSREKKERFSLILESASTNQTSMYLCASSLSPRVMREQYFGPGTRLTVT.

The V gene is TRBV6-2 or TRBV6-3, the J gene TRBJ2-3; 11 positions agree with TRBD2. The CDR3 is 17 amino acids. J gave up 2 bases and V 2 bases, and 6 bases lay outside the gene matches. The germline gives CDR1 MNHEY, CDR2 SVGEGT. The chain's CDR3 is CASSYAGTSGYTDTQYF. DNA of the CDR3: TGTGCCAGCAGTTACGCGGGGACTAGCGGATACACAGATACGCAGTATTTT.

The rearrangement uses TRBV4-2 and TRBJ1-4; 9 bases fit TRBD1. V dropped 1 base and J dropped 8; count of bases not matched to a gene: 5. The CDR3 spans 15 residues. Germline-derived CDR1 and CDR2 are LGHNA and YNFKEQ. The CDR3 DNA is TGTGCCAGCAGCCAAGGTACAGGGGGCGGCGAAAAACTGTTTTTT. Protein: CASSQGTGGGEKLFF.

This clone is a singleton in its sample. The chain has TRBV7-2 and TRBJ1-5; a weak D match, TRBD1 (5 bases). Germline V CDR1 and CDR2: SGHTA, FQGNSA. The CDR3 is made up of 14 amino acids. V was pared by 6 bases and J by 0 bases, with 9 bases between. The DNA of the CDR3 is TGTGCCAGCAGGATTACAGGTAGCAATCAGCCCCAGCATTTT. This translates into CASRITGSNQPQHF.

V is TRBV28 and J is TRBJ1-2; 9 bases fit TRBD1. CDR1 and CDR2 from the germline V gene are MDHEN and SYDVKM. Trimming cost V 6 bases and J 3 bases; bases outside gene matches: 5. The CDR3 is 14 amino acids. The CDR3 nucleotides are TGTGCCAGCAGAACGGGACAGGGCTACTATGGCTACACCTTC. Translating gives CASRTGQGYYGYTF.

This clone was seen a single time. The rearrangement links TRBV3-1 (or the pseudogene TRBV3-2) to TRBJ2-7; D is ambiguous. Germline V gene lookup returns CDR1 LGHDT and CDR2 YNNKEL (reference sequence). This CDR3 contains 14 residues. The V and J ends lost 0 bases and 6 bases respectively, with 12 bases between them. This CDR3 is CASSQDGSIREQYF. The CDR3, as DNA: TGTGCCAGCAGCCAAGATGGTTCTATACGCGAGCAGTACTTC.

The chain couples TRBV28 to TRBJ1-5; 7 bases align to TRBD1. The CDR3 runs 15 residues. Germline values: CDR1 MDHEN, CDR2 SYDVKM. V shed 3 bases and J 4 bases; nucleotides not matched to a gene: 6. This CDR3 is CASSFSGTDNQPQHF. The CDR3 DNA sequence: TGTGCCAGCAGTTTCTCCGGGACAGATAATCAGCCCCAGCATTTT.

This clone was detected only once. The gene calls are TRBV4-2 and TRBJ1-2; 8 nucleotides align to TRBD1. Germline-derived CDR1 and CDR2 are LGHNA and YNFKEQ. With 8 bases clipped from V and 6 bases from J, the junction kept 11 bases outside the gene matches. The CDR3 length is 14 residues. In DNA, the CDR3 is TGTGCCAGCGGCCGGGTACAGGGGGAGGATGGCTACACCTTC. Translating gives CASGRVQGEDGYTF.

Here the CDR3 reads CASSYRDSGSYEQYF. The CDR3 DNA reads TGTGCCAGCAGTTACAGGGACAGCGGTTCCTACGAGCAGTACTTC. V is TRBV6-5 and J is TRBJ2-7; 7 nucleotides agree with TRBD1. The germline gives CDR1 MNHEY, CDR2 SVGAGI. Germline trimming cut 2 bases from V and 1 base from J; bases unmatched to any gene: 5. CDR3 length: 15 residues.

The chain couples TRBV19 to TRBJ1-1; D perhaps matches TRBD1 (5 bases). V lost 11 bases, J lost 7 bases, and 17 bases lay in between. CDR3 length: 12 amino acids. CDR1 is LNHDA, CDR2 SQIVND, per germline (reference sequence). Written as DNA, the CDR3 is TGTGCCTCCGCCCACCGGAGGGGTGAAGCTTTCTTT. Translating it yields CASAHRRGEAFF. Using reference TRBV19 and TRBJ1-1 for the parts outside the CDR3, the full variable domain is DGGITQSPKYLFRKEGQNVTLSCEQNLNHDAMYWYRQDPGQGLRLIYYSQIVNDFQKGDIAEGYSVSREKKESFPLTVTSAQKNPTAFYLCASAHRRGEAFFGQGTRLTVV.

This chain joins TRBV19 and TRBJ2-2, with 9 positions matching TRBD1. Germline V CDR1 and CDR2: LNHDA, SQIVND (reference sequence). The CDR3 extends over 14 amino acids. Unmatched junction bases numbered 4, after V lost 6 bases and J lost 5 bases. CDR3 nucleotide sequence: TGTGCCAGTAGAGGACAGGGGATGACCGGGGAGCTGTTTTTT. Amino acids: CASRGQGMTGELFF.